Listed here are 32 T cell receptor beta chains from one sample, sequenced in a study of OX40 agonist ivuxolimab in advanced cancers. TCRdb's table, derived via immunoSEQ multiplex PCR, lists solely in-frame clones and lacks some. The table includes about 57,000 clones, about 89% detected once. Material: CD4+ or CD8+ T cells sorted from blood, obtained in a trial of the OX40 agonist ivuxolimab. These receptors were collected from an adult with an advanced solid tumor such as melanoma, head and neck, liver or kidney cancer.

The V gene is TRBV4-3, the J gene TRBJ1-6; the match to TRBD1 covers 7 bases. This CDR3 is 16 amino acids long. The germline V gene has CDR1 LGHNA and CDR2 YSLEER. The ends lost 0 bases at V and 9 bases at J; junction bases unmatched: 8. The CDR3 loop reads CASSQDRTGAGSPLHF. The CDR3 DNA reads TGCGCCAGCAGCCAAGATAGAACAGGGGCGGGTTCACCCCTCCACTTT.

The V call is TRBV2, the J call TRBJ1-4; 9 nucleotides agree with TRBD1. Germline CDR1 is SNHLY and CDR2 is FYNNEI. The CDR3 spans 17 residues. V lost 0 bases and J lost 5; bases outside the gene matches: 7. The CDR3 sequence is CASSEAVAGTGNEKLFF. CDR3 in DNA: TGTGCCAGCAGTGAAGCGGTTGCCGGGACAGGGAATGAAAAACTGTTTTTT. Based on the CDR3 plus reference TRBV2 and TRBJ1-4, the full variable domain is EPEVTQTPSHQVTQMGQEVILRCVPISNHLYFYWYRQILGQKVEFLVSFYNNEISEKSEIFDDQFSVERPDGSNFTLKIRSTKLEDSAMYFCASSEAVAGTGNEKLFFGSGTQLSVL.

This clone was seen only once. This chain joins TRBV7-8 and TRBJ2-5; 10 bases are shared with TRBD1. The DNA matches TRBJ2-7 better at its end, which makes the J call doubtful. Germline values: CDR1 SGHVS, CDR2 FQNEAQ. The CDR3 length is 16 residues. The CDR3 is CASSPATGQGDYEQYF. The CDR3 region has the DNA TGTGCCAGCAGCCCCGCCACTGGACAGGGGGACTACGAGCAGTACTTC.

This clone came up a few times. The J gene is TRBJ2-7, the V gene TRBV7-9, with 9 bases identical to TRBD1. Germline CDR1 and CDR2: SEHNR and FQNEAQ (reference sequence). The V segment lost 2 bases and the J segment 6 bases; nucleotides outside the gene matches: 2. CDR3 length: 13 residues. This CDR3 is CASSLRTGVEQYF. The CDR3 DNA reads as TGTGCCAGCAGCTTACGGACAGGGGTCGAGCAGTACTTC.

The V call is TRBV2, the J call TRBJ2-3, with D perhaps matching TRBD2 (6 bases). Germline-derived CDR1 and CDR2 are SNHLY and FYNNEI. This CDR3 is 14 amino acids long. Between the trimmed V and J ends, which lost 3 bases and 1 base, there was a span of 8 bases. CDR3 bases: TGTGCCAGCAGTGAGGAGGGGCGCACAGATACGCAGTATTTT. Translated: CASSEEGRTDTQYF.

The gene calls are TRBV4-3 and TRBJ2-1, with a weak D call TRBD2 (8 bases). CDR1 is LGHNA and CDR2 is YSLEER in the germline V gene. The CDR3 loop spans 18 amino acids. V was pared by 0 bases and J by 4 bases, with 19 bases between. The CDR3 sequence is CASSQEDSGTALYNEQFF. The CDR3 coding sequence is TGCGCCAGCAGCCAAGAGGATAGCGGGACAGCCCTGTACAATGAGCAGTTCTTC.

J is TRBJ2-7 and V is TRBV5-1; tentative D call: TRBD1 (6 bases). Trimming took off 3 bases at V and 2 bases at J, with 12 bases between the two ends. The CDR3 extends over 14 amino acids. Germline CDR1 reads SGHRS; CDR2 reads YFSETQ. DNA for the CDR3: TGCGCCAGCAGCTCCAGGACAGTAACCTACGAGCAGTACTTC. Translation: CASSSRTVTYEQYF. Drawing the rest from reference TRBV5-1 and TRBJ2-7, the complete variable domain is KAGVTQTPRYLIKTRGQQVTLSCSPISGHRSVSWYQQTPGQGLQFLFEYFSETQRNKGNFPGRFSGRQFSNSRSEMNVSTLELGDSALYLCASSSRTVTYEQYFGPGTRLTVT.

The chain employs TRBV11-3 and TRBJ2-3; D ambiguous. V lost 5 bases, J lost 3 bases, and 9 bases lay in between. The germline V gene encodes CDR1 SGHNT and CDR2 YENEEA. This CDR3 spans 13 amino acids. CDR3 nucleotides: TGTGCCAGCAGCGAGGCTGGTACAGATACGCAGTATTTT. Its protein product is CASSEAGTDTQYF. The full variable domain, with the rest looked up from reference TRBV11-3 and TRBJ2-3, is EAGVVQSPRYKIIEKKQPVAFWCNPISGHNTLYWYLQNLGQGPELLIRYENEEAVDDSQLPKDRFSAERLKGVDSTLKIQPAELGDSAVYLCASSEAGTDTQYFGPGTRLTVL.

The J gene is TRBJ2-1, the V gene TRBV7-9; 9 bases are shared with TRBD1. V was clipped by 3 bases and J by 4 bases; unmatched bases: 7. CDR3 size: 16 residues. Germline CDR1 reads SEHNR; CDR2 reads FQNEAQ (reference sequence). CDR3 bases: TGTGCCAGCAGCTTCTCAGACAGGGGGTTTTACAATGAGCAGTTCTTC. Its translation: CASSFSDRGFYNEQFF.

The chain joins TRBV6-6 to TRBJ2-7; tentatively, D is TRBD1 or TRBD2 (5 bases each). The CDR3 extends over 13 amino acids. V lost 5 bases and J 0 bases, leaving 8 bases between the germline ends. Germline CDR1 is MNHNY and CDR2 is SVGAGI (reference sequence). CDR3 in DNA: TGTGCCAGCAGTCGGGACCGCTCCTACGAGCAGTACTTC. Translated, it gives CASSRDRSYEQYF.

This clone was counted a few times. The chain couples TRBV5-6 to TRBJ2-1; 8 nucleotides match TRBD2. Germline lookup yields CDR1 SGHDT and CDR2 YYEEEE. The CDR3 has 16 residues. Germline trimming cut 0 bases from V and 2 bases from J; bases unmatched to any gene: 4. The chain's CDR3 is CASSLARRGAYNEQFF. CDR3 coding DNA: TGTGCCAGCAGCTTGGCGCGGCGGGGGGCCTACAATGAGCAGTTCTTC.

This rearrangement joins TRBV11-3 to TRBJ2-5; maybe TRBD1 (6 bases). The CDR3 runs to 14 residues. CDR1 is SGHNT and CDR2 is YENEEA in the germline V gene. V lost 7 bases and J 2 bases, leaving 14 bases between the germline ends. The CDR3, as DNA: TGTGCCAGCACCGGAGACAGGTCGCAAGAGACCCAGTACTTC. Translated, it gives CASTGDRSQETQYF.

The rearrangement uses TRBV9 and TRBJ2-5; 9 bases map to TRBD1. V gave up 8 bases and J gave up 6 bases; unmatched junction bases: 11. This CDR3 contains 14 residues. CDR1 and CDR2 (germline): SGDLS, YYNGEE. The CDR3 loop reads CASFGTGSLQTQYF. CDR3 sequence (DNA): TGTGCCAGTTTCGGGACAGGGTCTTTACAGACCCAGTACTTC.

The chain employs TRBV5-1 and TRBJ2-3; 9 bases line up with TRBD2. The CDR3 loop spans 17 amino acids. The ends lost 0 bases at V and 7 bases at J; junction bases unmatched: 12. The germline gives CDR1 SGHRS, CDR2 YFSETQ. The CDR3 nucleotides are TGCGCCAGCAGCTTGGAGGGGAGTAGCGGGAGTATGAATACGCAGTATTTT. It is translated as CASSLEGSSGSMNTQYF.

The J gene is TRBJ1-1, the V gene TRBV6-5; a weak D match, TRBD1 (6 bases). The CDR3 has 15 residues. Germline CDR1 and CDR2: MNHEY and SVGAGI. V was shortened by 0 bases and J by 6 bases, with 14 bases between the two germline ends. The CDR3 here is CASSYSRGGTAEAFF. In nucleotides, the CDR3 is TGTGCCAGCAGTTACTCGAGAGGGGGTACCGCTGAAGCTTTCTTT.

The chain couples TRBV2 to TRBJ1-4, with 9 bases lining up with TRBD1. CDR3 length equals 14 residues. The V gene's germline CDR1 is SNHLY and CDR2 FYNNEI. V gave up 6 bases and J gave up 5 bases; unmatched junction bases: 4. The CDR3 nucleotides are TGTGCCAGCAGAGGACAGGGGAGGAATGAAAAACTGTTTTTT. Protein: CASRGQGRNEKLFF.

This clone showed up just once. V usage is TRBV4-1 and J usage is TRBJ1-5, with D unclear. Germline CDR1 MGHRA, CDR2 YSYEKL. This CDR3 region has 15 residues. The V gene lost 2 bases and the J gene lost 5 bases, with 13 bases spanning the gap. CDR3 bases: TGCGCCAGCAGCCAAACGCCTGAAGCTCATCAGCCCCAGCATTTT. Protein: CASSQTPEAHQPQHF.

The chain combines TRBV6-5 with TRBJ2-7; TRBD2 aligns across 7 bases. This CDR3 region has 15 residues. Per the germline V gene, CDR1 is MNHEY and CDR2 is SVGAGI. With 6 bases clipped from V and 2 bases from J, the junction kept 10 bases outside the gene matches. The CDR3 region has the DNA TGTGCCAGCAGCCGACTAGCTGCTCTTGCCTACGAGCAGTACTTC. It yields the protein CASSRLAALAYEQYF.

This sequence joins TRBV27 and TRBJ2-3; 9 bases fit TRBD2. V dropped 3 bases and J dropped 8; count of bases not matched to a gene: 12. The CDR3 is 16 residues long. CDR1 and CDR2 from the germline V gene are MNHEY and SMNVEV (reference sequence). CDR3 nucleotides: TGTGCCAGCAGTTTGTCTATGGCGGGAGGGCCGGGTACGCAGTATTTT. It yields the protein CASSLSMAGGPGTQYF.

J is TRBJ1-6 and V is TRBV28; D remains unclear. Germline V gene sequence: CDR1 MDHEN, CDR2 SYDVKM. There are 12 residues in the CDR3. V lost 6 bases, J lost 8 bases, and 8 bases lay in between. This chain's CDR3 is CASSINYSPLHF. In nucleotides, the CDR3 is TGTGCCAGCAGCATAAACTATTCACCCCTCCACTTT.

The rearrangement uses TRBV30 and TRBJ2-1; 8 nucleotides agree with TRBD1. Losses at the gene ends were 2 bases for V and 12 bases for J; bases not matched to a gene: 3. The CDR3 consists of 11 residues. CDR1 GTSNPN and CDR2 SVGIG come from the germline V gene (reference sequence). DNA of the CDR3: TGTGCCTGGAGTAGGGGGACAGGGCAGTTCTTC. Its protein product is CAWSRGTGQFF.

In DNA, the CDR3 is TGTGCCAGCAGTTCCCAACCTCAGGGGGCGATTGAAGCTTTCTTT. Protein: CASSSQPQGAIEAFF. The V call is TRBV27, the J call TRBJ1-1; the match to TRBD1 covers 8 bases. V shed 4 bases, J shed 7 bases, and the junction held 11 bases outside the gene matches. The germline gives CDR1 MNHEY, CDR2 SMNVEV (reference sequence). The CDR3 runs 15 residues.

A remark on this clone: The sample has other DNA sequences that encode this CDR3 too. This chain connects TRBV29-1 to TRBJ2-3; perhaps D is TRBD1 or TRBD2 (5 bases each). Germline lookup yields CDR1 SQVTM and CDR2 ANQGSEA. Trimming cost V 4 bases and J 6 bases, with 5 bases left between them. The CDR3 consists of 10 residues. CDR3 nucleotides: TGCAGCGTTGGGGGGGATACGCAGTATTTT. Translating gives CSVGGDTQYF.

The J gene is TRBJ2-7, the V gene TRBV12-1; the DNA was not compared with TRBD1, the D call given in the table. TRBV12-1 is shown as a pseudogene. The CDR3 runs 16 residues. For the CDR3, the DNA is TGTGCCAGCAGCCCCCGACAGGATGGGCATCCATACGAGCAGTACTTC. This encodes CASSPRQDGHPYEQYF.

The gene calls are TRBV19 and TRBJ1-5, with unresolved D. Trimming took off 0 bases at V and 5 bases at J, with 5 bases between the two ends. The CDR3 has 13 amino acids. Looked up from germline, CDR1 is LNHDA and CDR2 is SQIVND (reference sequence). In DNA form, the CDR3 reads TGTGCCAGTAGTATAGATTTGGATCAGCCCCAGCATTTT. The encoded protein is CASSIDLDQPQHF.

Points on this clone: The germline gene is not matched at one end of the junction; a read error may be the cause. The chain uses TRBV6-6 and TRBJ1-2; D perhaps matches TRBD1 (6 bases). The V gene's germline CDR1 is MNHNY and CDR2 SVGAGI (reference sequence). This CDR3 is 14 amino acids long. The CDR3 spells CASGYAGGPYGYTF. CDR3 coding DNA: TGTGCCAGCGGTTACGCGGGGGGCCCCTATGGCTACACCTTC.

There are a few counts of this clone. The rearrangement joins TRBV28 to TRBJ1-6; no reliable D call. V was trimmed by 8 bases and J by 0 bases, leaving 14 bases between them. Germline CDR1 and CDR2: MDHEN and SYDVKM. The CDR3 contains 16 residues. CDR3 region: CASGPQSNSYNSPLHF. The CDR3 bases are TGTGCCAGCGGTCCCCAGTCTAACTCCTATAATTCACCCCTCCACTTT.

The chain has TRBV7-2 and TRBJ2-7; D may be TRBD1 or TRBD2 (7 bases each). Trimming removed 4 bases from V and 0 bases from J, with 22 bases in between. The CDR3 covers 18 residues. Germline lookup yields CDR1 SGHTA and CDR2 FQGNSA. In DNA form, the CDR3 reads TGTGCCAGCAGCTCTCGGACAGGTGTAAGCGGGGTCTCCTACGAGCAGTACTTC. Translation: CASSSRTGVSGVSYEQYF.

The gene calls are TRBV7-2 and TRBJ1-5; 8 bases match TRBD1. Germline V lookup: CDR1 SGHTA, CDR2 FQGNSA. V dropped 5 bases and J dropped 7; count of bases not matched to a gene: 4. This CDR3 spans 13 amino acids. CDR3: CASSPDRGQPQHF. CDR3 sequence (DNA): TGTGCCAGCAGCCCTGACAGGGGCCAGCCCCAGCATTTT. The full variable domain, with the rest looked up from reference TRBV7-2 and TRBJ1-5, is GAGVSQSPSNKVTEKGKDVELRCDPISGHTALYWYRQSLGQGLEFLIYFQGNSAPDKSGLPSDRFSAERTGGSVSTLTIQRTQQEDSAVYLCASSPDRGQPQHFGDGTRLSIL.

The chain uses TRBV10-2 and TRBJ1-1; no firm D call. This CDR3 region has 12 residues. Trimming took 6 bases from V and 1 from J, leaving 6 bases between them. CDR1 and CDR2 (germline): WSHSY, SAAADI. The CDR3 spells CASSHRNTEAFF. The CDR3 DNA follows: TGCGCCAGCAGCCACAGGAACACTGAAGCTTTCTTT.

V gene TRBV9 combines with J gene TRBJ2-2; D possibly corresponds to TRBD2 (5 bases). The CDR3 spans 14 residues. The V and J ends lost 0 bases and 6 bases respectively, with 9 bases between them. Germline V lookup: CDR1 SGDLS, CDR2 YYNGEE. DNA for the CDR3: TGTGCCAGCAGCGTAGTGGCGCGGGCCGGGGAGCTGTTTTTT. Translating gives CASSVVARAGELFF.

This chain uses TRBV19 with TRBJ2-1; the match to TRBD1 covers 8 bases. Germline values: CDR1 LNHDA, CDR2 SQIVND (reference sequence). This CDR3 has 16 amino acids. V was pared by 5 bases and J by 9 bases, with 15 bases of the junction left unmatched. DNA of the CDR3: TGTGCCAGTAGTCCACCCCTAGACAGGGGCTATAGTGAGCAGTTCTTC. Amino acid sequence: CASSPPLDRGYSEQFF.